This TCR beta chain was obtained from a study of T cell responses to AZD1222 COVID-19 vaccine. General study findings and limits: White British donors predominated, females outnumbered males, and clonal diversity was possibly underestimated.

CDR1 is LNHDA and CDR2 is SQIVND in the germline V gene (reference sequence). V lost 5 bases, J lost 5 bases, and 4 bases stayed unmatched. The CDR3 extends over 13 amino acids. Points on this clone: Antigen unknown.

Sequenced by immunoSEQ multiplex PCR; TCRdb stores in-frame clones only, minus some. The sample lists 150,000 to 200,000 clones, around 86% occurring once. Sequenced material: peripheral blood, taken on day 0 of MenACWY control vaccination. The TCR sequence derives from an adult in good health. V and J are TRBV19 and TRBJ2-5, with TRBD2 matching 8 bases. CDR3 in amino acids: CASSGTSWETQYF. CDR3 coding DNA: TGTGCCAGTAGTGGGACTAGTTGGGAGACCCAGTACTTC. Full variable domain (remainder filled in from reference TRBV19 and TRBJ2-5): DGGITQSPKYLFRKEGQNVTLSCEQNLNHDAMYWYRQDPGQGLRLIYYSQIVNDFQKGDIAEGYSVSREKKESFPLTVTSAQKNPTAFYLCASSGTSWETQYFGPGTRLLVL.